This note documents a single TCR beta chain sequence. The CDR3 has 15 residues. Germline loops: CDR1 LNHNV, CDR2 YYDKDF (reference sequence). With V trimmed by 5 bases and J by 5 bases, 9 bases remained unmatched. These data originate in a study of technical replicates of blood from several donors. This table comes from immunoSEQ multiplex PCR, and its TCRdb copy is limited to in-frame clones, with some not included. The top ten clones hold approximately 0.35% of a sample with 100,000 or so clones, 90% to 96% of them seen once. The sample consisted of T cells isolated from PBMCs. V and J are TRBV15 and TRBJ2-3; 8 positions match TRBD1. This TCR derives from a human donor in good health. CDR3 in DNA: TGTGCCACCAGCCGCCGACAGGGGAAAGGAGATACGCAGTATTTT. It translates to CATSRRQGKGDTQYF.